The 32 T cell receptor beta chains below were found in one sample sequenced in a study of cytomegalovirus exposure and HLA in healthy donors. Both 60 Vbeta primers and 13 Jbeta primers went into the PCR. Sequenced by immunoSEQ multiplex PCR; TCRdb stores in-frame clones only, minus some. The sample has about 140,000 clones, about four fifths seen once. Sequenced material: PBMCs. The receptors were sampled from a man aged 35 to 55 in good health and CMV-seropositive.

The V call is TRBV6-5, the J call TRBJ2-1, with 8 bases lining up with TRBD2. Germline V gene sequence: CDR1 MNHEY, CDR2 SVGAGI. V shed 2 bases and J 8 bases; nucleotides not matched to a gene: 11. The CDR3 has 16 amino acids. Written as DNA, the CDR3 is TGTGCCAGCAGTTACGGGCCTTGGACTAGCTCCGATGAGCAGTTCTTC. It translates to CASSYGPWTSSDEQFF.

The chain is built from TRBV18 and TRBJ2-3; no clear D gene. Germline V gives CDR1 KGHSH, CDR2 LQKENI. The CDR3 spans 12 residues. The V end was cut by 3 bases, the J end by 4 bases, with 5 bases between. In DNA form, the CDR3 reads TGTGCCAGCTCACCTTCGGCAGATACGCAGTATTTT. It encodes CASSPSADTQYF.

The rearrangement uses TRBV6-5 and TRBJ1-1, with TRBD1 matching over 7 bases. The length of the CDR3 is 13 residues. Germline lookup yields CDR1 MNHEY and CDR2 SVGAGI. J was trimmed by 1 base and V by 6 bases; bases with no gene match: 2. The CDR3 sequence: CASSRTGNTEAFF. CDR3 bases: TGTGCCAGCAGCCGGACAGGGAACACTGAAGCTTTCTTT.

The chain is built from TRBV19 and TRBJ1-5, with TRBD1 matching over 7 bases. The CDR3 is 14 amino acids. In germline, CDR1 is LNHDA, CDR2 SQIVND (reference sequence). With V trimmed by 4 bases and J by 4 bases, 4 bases remained unmatched. This CDR3 is CASSTRQGNQPQHF. CDR3 DNA: TGTGCCAGTAGTACCCGACAGGGAAATCAGCCCCAGCATTTT.

V usage is TRBV7-8 and J usage is TRBJ2-3; 7 positions agree with TRBD2. V was pared by 3 bases and J by 2 bases, with 5 bases of the junction left unmatched. This CDR3 is built from 15 residues. Germline-derived CDR1 and CDR2 are SGHVS and FQNEAQ. The CDR3 here is CASSFGLDDTDTQYF. The CDR3 DNA follows: TGTGCCAGCAGCTTCGGACTAGACGACACAGATACGCAGTATTTT.

This rearrangement joins TRBV25-1 to TRBJ2-4, with a tentative D call TRBD1 (5 bases). Trimming took 2 bases from V and 1 from J, leaving 9 bases between them. Germline V CDR1 and CDR2: MGHDK, SYGVNS. The CDR3 loop spans 15 amino acids. DNA for the CDR3: TGTGCCAGCAGTGAAGGTGGGGCCGCCAAAAACATTCAGTACTTC. Residues: CASSEGGAAKNIQYF.

CDR3 amino acids: CASSVDAGLNEKLFF. CDR3 DNA: TGTGCCAGCAGCGTAGATGCAGGCCTTAATGAAAAACTGTTTTTT. This chain links TRBV9 with TRBJ1-4; D remains unclear. CDR1 and CDR2 from the germline V gene are SGDLS and YYNGEE. V lost 0 bases and J lost 4, with 10 bases in between. This CDR3 is 15 amino acids long.

This chain links TRBV19 with TRBJ2-7, with TRBD1 matching 9 bases. CDR3 length equals 13 residues. From germline, CDR1 is LNHDA and CDR2 SQIVND (reference sequence). As DNA, the CDR3 is TGTGCAACCACCCGGACAGGGGATGGAGAGCAGTACTTC. It is translated as CATTRTGDGEQYF.

The rearrangement links TRBV11-2 to TRBJ1-2; the D is unclear. V was pared by 2 bases and J by 8 bases, with 15 bases between. CDR1 and CDR2 (germline): SGHAT, FQNNGV. CDR3 length: 14 amino acids. The CDR3 loop reads CASSLMGGPQGYTF. In DNA form, the CDR3 reads TGTGCCAGCAGCTTAATGGGCGGGCCTCAGGGCTACACCTTC.

The V gene is TRBV29-1, the J gene TRBJ1-1; possible D gene TRBD1, 6 bases. Germline V lookup: CDR1 SQVTM, CDR2 ANQGSEA. The V and J ends lost 3 bases and 1 base respectively, with 9 bases between them. The CDR3 sequence is 13 residues long. The chain's CDR3 is CSVDRGGNTEAFF. DNA for the CDR3: TGCAGCGTTGATAGGGGGGGGAACACTGAAGCTTTCTTT. The full variable domain, in which reference TRBV29-1 and TRBJ1-1 provide the parts outside the CDR3, is SAVISQKPSRDICQRGTSLTIQCQVDSQVTMMFWYRQQPGQSLTLIATANQGSEATYESGFVIDKFPISRPNLTFSTLTVSNMSPEDSSIYLCSVDRGGNTEAFFGQGTRLTVV.

The chain couples TRBV10-3 to TRBJ1-1, with D perhaps TRBD1 (5 bases). The CDR3 runs to 14 residues. Looked up from germline, CDR1 is ENHRY and CDR2 is SYGVKD. With 8 bases removed from V and 4 bases from J, the gap between germline ends came to 17 bases. The CDR3 here is CAIQGARLGTEAFF. The CDR3 DNA reads as TGTGCCATCCAAGGGGCAAGATTGGGCACTGAAGCTTTCTTT.

The chain combines TRBV5-1 with TRBJ1-1; D call uncertain. V was shortened by 8 bases and J by 3 bases, with 11 bases between the two germline ends. The V gene's germline CDR1 is SGHRS and CDR2 YFSETQ. The CDR3 has 12 residues. CDR3 nucleotide sequence: TGCGCCAGTAGGTACGGGGACACTGAAGCTTTCTTT. This encodes CASRYGDTEAFF. The full variable domain, rest sourced from reference TRBV5-1 and TRBJ1-1, is KAGVTQTPRYLIKTRGQQVTLSCSPISGHRSVSWYQQTPGQGLQFLFEYFSETQRNKGNFPGRFSGRQFSNSRSEMNVSTLELGDSALYLCASRYGDTEAFFGQGTRLTVV.

The chain recombines TRBV2 with TRBJ2-1; 10 bases match TRBD2. Germline V gene lookup returns CDR1 SNHLY and CDR2 FYNNEI. This CDR3 comprises 19 residues. After removal of 6 bases from V and 3 bases from J, the junction contained 17 bases not matched to a gene. The CDR3, as DNA: TGTGCCAGCAGACCCCCTAGGGCTAGCGGGAGATCGTACTACAATGAGCAGTTCTTC. This encodes CASRPPRASGRSYYNEQFF.

This clone was observed once. This chain uses TRBV19 with TRBJ1-4, with 9 bases fitting TRBD1. Looked up from germline, CDR1 is LNHDA and CDR2 is SQIVND (reference sequence). V shed 3 bases and J 7 bases; nucleotides not matched to a gene: 6. The CDR3 totals 15 residues. CDR3: CASSIAGTGTEKLFF. The CDR3 DNA sequence: TGTGCCAGTAGTATTGCGGGGACAGGGACTGAAAAACTGTTTTTT.

The rearrangement joins TRBV28 to TRBJ1-4; 7 nucleotides line up with TRBD1. The trim removed 1 base at V and 5 bases at J, leaving 1 base unmatched. The length of the CDR3 is 14 residues. In germline, CDR1 is MDHEN, CDR2 SYDVKM. The CDR3 reads CASSLSQGNEKLFF. CDR3 DNA sequence: TGTGCCAGCAGTTTATCACAGGGGAATGAAAAACTGTTTTTT.

The chain recombines TRBV18 with TRBJ1-1; D gene uncertain. Trimming removed 6 bases from V and 1 base from J, with 12 bases in between. CDR1 is KGHSH, CDR2 LQKENI, per germline. The CDR3 covers 14 residues. CDR3 nucleotides: TGTGCCAGCTCGCGGGGTTGGGGGAACACTGAAGCTTTCTTT. Encoded protein: CASSRGWGNTEAFF.

The rearrangement links TRBV6-5 to TRBJ1-1; D might be TRBD1 (6 bases). The CDR3 runs 14 residues. The ends were cut back, 0 bases at V and 10 bases at J, with 15 bases in the middle. Looked up from germline, CDR1 is MNHEY and CDR2 is SVGAGI. The CDR3 loop reads CASSYSPRQVGAFF. Written as DNA, the CDR3 is TGTGCCAGCAGTTACTCCCCAAGACAGGTCGGAGCTTTCTTT.

V gene TRBV9 combines with J gene TRBJ2-1; 9 nucleotides match TRBD2. Germline V gene data show CDR1 as SGDLS and CDR2 as YYNGEE. CDR3 length equals 15 residues. The junction had 9 bases not matched to a gene; V was cut back by 7 bases and J by 4 bases. DNA for the CDR3: TGTGCCAGCGGGGAAGCGGGAGGCAGTTACAATGAGCAGTTCTTC. This gives the protein CASGEAGGSYNEQFF.

The rearrangement uses TRBV15 and TRBJ2-3; no definite D call. Germline CDR1 reads LNHNV; CDR2 reads YYDKDF (reference sequence). V was shortened by 0 bases and J by 4 bases, with 14 bases between the two germline ends. The length of the CDR3 is 16 residues. Here the CDR3 DNA reads TGTGCCACCAGCAGAGATACCGCGGTCCGACCAGATACGCAGTATTTT. The encoded protein is CATSRDTAVRPDTQYF.

This clone was observed a handful of times. This chain joins TRBV11-2 and TRBJ2-1, with 12 bases aligning to TRBD2. The length of the CDR3 is 15 residues. CDR1 SGHAT and CDR2 FQNNGV come from the germline V gene. V trimming: 0 bases; J trimming: 9 bases; junction bases outside the gene matches: 3. The CDR3, as DNA: TGTGCCAGCAGCTTAGAACTAGCGGGGGGACCTGAGCAGTTCTTC. Amino acid sequence: CASSLELAGGPEQFF.

The chain links TRBV2 to TRBJ1-1; tentatively, D is TRBD1 (6 bases). Germline values: CDR1 SNHLY, CDR2 FYNNEI. There are 13 residues in the CDR3. V was clipped by 6 bases and J by 4 bases, with 12 bases between them. The CDR3 bases are TGTGCCAGCAGACAACAGGGACCCACTGAAGCTTTCTTT. It encodes CASRQQGPTEAFF.

The chain has TRBV25-1 and TRBJ2-5; 9 bases agree with TRBD1. CDR1 and CDR2 from the germline V gene are MGHDK and SYGVNS. The V and J ends lost 3 bases and 5 bases, in that order; junction bases with no gene match: 4. The length of the CDR3 is 14 residues. CDR3 DNA sequence: TGTGCCAGCAGTGACCACAGGGGGCAGGAGACCCAGTACTTC. This sequence encodes CASSDHRGQETQYF.

The chain employs TRBV5-1 and TRBJ2-2; 9 bases are a match to TRBD2. The ends lost 6 bases at V and 6 bases at J; junction bases unmatched: 9. The CDR3 is 15 residues long. Germline V gene lookup returns CDR1 SGHRS and CDR2 YFSETQ. The CDR3, as DNA: TGCGCCAGCACCTCACTAGCGGGCGGCGCCGGGGAGCTGTTTTTT. Amino acids: CASTSLAGGAGELFF. Using reference TRBV5-1 and TRBJ2-2 for the parts outside the CDR3, the full variable domain is KAGVTQTPRYLIKTRGQQVTLSCSPISGHRSVSWYQQTPGQGLQFLFEYFSETQRNKGNFPGRFSGRQFSNSRSEMNVSTLELGDSALYLCASTSLAGGAGELFFGEGSRLTVL.

This clone has just a few counts. The V call is TRBV2, the J call TRBJ2-7; TRBD1 agrees at 7 bases. The CDR3 extends over 12 amino acids. Germline CDR1 and CDR2: SNHLY and FYNNEI. Unmatched junction bases numbered 1, after V lost 4 bases and J lost 4 bases. CDR3 sequence (DNA): TGTGCCAGCAGTGGGGACAGATACGAGCAGTACTTC. This codes for CASSGDRYEQYF.

The chain is built from TRBV6-1 and TRBJ2-7, with D tentatively TRBD1 (6 bases). Trimming left V 0 bases short and J 3 bases short, with 6 bases between. The CDR3 runs to 13 residues. Germline-derived CDR1 and CDR2 are MNHNS and SASEGT. In DNA form, the CDR3 reads TGTGCCAGCAGTGAAGCGGACAGCTACGAGCAGTACTTC. Translated: CASSEADSYEQYF.

This chain uses TRBV30 with TRBJ2-3; 9 nucleotides align to TRBD2. Trimming cost V 2 bases and J 0 bases; bases outside gene matches: 3. This CDR3 is built from 15 residues. The germline gives CDR1 GTSNPN, CDR2 SVGIG (reference sequence). CDR3 loop: CAWSSLAGSTDTQYF. The CDR3 region has the DNA TGTGCCTGGAGTAGCCTAGCGGGGAGCACAGATACGCAGTATTTT.

The rearrangement links TRBV7-9 to TRBJ2-7; 7 bases are a match to TRBD1. V dropped 5 bases and J dropped 2; count of bases not matched to a gene: 3. CDR3 length equals 13 residues. Germline V gene sequence: CDR1 SEHNR, CDR2 FQNEAQ (reference sequence). CDR3 bases: TGTGCCAGCAGCCGGGACAGAACCTACGAGCAGTACTTC. This encodes CASSRDRTYEQYF.

This CDR3 reads CASSPPAGPNTIYF. For the CDR3, the DNA is TGTGCCAGCTCACCACCTGCGGGCCCAAACACCATATATTTT. The rearrangement uses TRBV18 and TRBJ1-3; no reliable D call. CDR1 is KGHSH, CDR2 LQKENI, per germline. The CDR3 covers 14 residues. V was cut by 0 bases and J by 6 bases, with 9 bases left in between.

The chain employs TRBV20-1 and TRBJ1-1; D uncertain. Between the trimmed V and J ends, which lost 3 bases and 1 base, there was a span of 3 bases. This CDR3 comprises 11 residues. Germline lookup yields CDR1 DFQATT and CDR2 SNEGSKA (reference sequence). The CDR3 loop is CSASSNTEAFF. The DNA of the CDR3 is TGCAGTGCTAGCTCGAACACTGAAGCTTTCTTT.

The chain employs TRBV7-9 and TRBJ1-5, with D tentatively TRBD1 (6 bases). In germline, CDR1 is SEHNR, CDR2 FQNEAQ (reference sequence). Trimming shortened V by 8 bases and J by 8 bases, and 13 bases separated the two germline ends. This CDR3 comprises 12 residues. The CDR3 here is CASDRGGEPQHF. CDR3 nucleotide sequence: TGTGCCAGCGACCGGGGGGGCGAGCCCCAGCATTTT. Full variable domain (rest looked up from reference TRBV7-9 and TRBJ1-5): DTGVSQNPRHKITKRGQNVTFRCDPISEHNRLYWYRQTLGQGPEFLTYFQNEAQLEKSRLLSDRFSAERPKGSFSTLEIQRTEQGDSAMYLCASDRGGEPQHFGDGTRLSIL.

This clone has a handful of counts. The gene calls are TRBV10-3 and TRBJ2-7; 8 nucleotides match TRBD1. V gave up 7 bases and J gave up 6 bases; unmatched junction bases: 8. Germline values: CDR1 ENHRY, CDR2 SYGVKD. The CDR3 sequence is 13 residues long. The chain's CDR3 is CAITLDRGGEQYF. The CDR3 coding sequence is TGTGCCATCACCCTAGACAGGGGAGGCGAGCAGTACTTC.

The rearrangement uses TRBV2 and TRBJ1-5; D is undetermined. This CDR3 comprises 14 residues. Germline values: CDR1 SNHLY, CDR2 FYNNEI. Trimming cost V 7 bases and J 4 bases, with 14 bases left between them. The CDR3 loop is CASKLRGLNQPQHF. In DNA, the CDR3 is TGTGCCAGCAAGCTAAGAGGTTTAAATCAGCCCCAGCATTTT.